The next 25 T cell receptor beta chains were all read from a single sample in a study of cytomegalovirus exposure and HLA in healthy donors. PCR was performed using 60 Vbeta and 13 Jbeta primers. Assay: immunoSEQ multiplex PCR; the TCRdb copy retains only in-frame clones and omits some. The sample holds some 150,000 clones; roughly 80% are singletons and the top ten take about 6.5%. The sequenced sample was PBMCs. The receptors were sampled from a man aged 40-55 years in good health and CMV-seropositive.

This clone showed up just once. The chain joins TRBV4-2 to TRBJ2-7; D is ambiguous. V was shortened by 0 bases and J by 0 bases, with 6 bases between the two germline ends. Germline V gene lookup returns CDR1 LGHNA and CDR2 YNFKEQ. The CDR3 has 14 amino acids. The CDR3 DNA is TGTGCCAGCAGCCAAGATTTAGCCTCCTACGAGCAGTACTTC. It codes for CASSQDLASYEQYF.

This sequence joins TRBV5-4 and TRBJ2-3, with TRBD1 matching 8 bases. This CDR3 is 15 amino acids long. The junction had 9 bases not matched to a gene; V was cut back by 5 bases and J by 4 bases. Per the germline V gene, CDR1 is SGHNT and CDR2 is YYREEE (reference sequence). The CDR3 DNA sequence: TGTGCCAGCAGATTTTCAGGGGGCGGCGCAGATACGCAGTATTTT. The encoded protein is CASRFSGGGADTQYF.

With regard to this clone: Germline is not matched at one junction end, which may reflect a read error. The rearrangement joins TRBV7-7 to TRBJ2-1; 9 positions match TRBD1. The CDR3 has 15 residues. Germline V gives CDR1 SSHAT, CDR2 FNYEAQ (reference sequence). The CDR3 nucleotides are TGTGCTAGCAGCGCCCGACAGGGGGGCTACAATGAGCAGTTCTTC. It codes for CASSARQGGYNEQFF. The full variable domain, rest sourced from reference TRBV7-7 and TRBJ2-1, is GAGVSQSPRYKVTKRGQDVTLRCDPISSHATLYWYQQALGQGPEFLTYFNYEAQPDKSGLPSDRFSAERPEGSISTLTIQRTEQRDSAMYRCASSARQGGYNEQFFGPGTRLTVL.

CDR3 DNA: TGTGCCAGCAGGGACAGGGTCTATGGCTACACCTTC. Its protein is CASRDRVYGYTF. V and J are TRBV9 and TRBJ1-2; 8 nucleotides match TRBD1. CDR1 and CDR2 (germline): SGDLS, YYNGEE. The CDR3 loop spans 12 amino acids. The V segment lost 5 bases and the J segment 4 bases; nucleotides outside the gene matches: 1. Supplemented by reference TRBV9 and TRBJ1-2, the full variable domain reads DSGVTQTPKHLITATGQRVTLRCSPRSGDLSVYWYQQSLDQGLQFLIQYYNGEERAKGNILERFSAQQFPDLHSELNLSSLELGDSALYFCASRDRVYGYTFGSGTRLTVV.

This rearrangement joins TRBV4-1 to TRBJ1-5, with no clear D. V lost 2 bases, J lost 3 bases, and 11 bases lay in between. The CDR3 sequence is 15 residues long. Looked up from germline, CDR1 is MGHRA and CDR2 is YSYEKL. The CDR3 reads CASSQSGYPNQPQHF. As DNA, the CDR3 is TGCGCCAGCAGCCAATCCGGTTACCCCAATCAGCCCCAGCATTTT.

CDR3 in amino acids: CASSLEPGGTNEKLFF. The CDR3, as DNA: TGTGCCAGCAGCCTAGAGCCGGGGGGGACTAATGAAAAACTGTTTTTT. This rearrangement joins TRBV7-8 to TRBJ1-4; D might be TRBD1 (5 bases). Germline-derived CDR1 and CDR2 are SGHVS and FQNEAQ. The CDR3 sequence is 16 residues long. The V end was cut by 5 bases, the J end by 2 bases, with 15 bases between.

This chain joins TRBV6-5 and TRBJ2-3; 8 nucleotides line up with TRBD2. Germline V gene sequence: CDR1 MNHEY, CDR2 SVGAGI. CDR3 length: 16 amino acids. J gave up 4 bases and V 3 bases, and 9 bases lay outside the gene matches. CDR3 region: CASSYRRGVTADTQYF. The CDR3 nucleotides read TGTGCCAGCAGTTATCGGCGGGGGGTAACTGCAGATACGCAGTATTTT.

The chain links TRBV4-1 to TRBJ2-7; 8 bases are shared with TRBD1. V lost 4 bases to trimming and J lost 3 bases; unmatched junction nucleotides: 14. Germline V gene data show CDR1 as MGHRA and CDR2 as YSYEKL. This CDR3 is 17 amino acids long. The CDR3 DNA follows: TGCGCCAGCAGCCCGAGTTACCCACAGGGGGTGAACTACGAGCAGTACTTC. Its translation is CASSPSYPQGVNYEQYF.

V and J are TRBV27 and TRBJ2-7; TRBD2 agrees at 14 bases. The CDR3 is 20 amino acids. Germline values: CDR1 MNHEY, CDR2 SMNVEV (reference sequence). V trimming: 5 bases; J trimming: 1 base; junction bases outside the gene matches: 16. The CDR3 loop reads CASSPEGGTSGSPNSYEQYF. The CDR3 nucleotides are TGTGCCAGCAGTCCGGAGGGGGGGACTAGCGGGAGCCCCAATTCCTACGAGCAGTACTTC.

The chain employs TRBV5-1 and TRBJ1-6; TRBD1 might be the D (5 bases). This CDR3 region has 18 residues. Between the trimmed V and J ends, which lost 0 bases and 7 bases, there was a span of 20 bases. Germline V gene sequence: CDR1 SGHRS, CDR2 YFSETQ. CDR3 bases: TGCGCCAGCAGCTTGGTAGAAGGGGCGCGTACTTCGAATTCACCCCTCCACTTT. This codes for CASSLVEGARTSNSPLHF.

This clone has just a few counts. The CDR3 spells CASSPKQGPIYGYTF. As DNA, the CDR3 is TGTGCCAGCTCACCAAAACAGGGGCCTATCTATGGCTACACCTTC. The chain couples TRBV18 to TRBJ1-2; 7 bases agree with TRBD1. Germline V gives CDR1 KGHSH, CDR2 LQKENI. This CDR3 has 15 residues. The V and J ends lost 2 bases and 4 bases, in that order; junction bases with no gene match: 7.

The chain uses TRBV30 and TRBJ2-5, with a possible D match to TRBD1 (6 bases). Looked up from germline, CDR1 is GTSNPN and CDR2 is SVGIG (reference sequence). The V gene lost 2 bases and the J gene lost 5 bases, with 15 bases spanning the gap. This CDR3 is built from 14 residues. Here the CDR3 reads CAWSTLDRMETQYF. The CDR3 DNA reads TGTGCCTGGAGTACCCTAGACAGGATGGAGACCCAGTACTTC.

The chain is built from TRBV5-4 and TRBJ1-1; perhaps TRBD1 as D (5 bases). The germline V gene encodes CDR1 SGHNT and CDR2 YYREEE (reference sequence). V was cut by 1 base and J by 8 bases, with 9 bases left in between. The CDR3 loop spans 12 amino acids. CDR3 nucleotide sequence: TGTGCCAGCAGCTTGTTGGGGGGAGAAGCTTTCTTT. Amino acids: CASSLLGGEAFF.

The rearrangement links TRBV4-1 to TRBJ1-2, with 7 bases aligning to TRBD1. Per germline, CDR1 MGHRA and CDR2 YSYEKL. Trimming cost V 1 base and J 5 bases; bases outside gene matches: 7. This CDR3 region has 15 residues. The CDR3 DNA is TGCGCCAGCAGCCAAGGGCCAGGGGGTTGGTATGGCTACACCTTC. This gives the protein CASSQGPGGWYGYTF.

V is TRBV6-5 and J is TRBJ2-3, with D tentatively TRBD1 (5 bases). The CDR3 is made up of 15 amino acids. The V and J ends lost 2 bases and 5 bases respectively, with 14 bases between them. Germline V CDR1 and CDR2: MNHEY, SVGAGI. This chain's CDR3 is CASSYRGTPQDTQYF. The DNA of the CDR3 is TGTGCCAGCAGTTACAGGGGAACCCCCCAAGATACGCAGTATTTT.

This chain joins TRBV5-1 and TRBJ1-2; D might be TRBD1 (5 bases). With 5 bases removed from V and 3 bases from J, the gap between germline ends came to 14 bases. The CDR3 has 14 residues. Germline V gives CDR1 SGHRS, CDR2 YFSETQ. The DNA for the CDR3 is TGCGCCAGCAGGCTCGCAGGGCTAGACTATGGCTACACCTTC. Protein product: CASRLAGLDYGYTF. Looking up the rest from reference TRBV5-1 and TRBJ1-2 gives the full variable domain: KAGVTQTPRYLIKTRGQQVTLSCSPISGHRSVSWYQQTPGQGLQFLFEYFSETQRNKGNFPGRFSGRQFSNSRSEMNVSTLELGDSALYLCASRLAGLDYGYTFGSGTRLTVV.

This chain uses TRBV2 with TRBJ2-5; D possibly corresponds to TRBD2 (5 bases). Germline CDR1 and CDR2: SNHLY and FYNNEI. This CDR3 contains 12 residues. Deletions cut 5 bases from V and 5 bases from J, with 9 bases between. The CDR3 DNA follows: TGTGCCAGCAGTCCACTAGGGGAGACCCAGTACTTC. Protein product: CASSPLGETQYF.

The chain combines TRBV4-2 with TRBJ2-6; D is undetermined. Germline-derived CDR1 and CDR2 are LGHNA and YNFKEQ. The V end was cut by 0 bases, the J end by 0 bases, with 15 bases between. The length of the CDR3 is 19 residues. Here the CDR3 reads CASSQDPPAGYSGANVLTF. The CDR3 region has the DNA TGTGCCAGCAGCCAAGATCCCCCGGCAGGATACTCTGGGGCCAACGTCCTGACTTTC.

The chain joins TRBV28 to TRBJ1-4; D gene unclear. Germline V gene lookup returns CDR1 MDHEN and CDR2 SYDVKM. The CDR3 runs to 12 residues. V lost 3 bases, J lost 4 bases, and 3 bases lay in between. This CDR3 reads CASSLSNEKLFF. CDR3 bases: TGTGCCAGCAGTTTGAGTAATGAAAAACTGTTTTTT.

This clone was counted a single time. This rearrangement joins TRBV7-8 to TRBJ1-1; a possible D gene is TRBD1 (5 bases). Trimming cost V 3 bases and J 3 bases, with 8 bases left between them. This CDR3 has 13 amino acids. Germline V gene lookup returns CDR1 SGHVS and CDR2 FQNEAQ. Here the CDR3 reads CASSFGGDTEAFF. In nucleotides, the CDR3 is TGTGCCAGCAGCTTCGGGGGGGACACTGAAGCTTTCTTT.

CDR3 DNA sequence: TGTGCCAGCAGCTCGGGGGGGGCGGGCACAGATACGCAGTATTTT. Translated: CASSSGGAGTDTQYF. This chain links TRBV5-4 with TRBJ2-3, with 8 bases lining up with TRBD2. V dropped 3 bases and J dropped 1; count of bases not matched to a gene: 4. This CDR3 has 15 residues. CDR1 SGHNT and CDR2 YYREEE come from the germline V gene (reference sequence).

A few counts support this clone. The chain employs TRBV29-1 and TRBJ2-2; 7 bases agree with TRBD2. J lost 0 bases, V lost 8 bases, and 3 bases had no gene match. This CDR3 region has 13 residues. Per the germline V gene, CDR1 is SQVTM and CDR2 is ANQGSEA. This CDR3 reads CSTGGPNTGELFF. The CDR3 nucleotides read TGCAGCACGGGGGGACCGAACACCGGGGAGCTGTTTTTT.

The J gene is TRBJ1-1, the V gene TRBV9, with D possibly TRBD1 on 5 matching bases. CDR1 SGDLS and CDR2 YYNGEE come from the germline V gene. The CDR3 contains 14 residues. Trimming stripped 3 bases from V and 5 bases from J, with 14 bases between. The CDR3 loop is CASSAAGRTTEAFF. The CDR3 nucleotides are TGTGCCAGCAGCGCCGCGGGACGGACAACTGAAGCTTTCTTT.

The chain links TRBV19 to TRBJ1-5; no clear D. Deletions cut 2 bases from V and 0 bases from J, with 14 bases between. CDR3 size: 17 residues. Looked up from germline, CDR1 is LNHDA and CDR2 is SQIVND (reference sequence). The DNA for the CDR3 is TGTGCCAGTAGTATACTGACCTCGGGGTATAGCAATCAGCCCCAGCATTTT. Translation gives CASSILTSGYSNQPQHF. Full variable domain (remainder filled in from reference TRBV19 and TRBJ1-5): DGGITQSPKYLFRKEGQNVTLSCEQNLNHDAMYWYRQDPGQGLRLIYYSQIVNDFQKGDIAEGYSVSREKKESFPLTVTSAQKNPTAFYLCASSILTSGYSNQPQHFGDGTRLSIL.

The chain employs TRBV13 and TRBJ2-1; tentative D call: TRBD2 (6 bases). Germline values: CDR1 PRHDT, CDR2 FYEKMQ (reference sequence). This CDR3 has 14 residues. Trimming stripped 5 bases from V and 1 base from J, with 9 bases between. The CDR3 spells CASSAGPSYNEQFF. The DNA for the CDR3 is TGTGCCAGCAGCGCGGGGCCTTCCTACAATGAGCAGTTCTTC.